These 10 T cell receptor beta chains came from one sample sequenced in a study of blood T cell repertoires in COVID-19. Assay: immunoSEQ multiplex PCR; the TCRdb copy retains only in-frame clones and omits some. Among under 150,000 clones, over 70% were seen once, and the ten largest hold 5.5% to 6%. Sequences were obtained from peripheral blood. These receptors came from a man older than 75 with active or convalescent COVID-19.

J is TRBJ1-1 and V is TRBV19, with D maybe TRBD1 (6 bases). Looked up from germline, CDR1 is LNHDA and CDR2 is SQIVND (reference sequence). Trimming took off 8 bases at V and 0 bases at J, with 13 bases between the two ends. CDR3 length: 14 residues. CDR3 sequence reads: CASQRGGLNTEAFF. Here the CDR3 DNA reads TGTGCCAGTCAGCGCGGGGGGCTGAACACTGAAGCTTTCTTT.

The DNA for the CDR3 is TGTGCCAGCAGTAAGACAGGGGCGAATAATCAGCCCCAGCATTTT. Amino acid sequence: CASSKTGANNQPQHF. This sequence joins TRBV6-5 and TRBJ1-5; 8 bases agree with TRBD1. There are 15 residues in the CDR3. V lost 5 bases and J lost 4; bases outside the gene matches: 7. The V gene's germline CDR1 is MNHEY and CDR2 SVGAGI.

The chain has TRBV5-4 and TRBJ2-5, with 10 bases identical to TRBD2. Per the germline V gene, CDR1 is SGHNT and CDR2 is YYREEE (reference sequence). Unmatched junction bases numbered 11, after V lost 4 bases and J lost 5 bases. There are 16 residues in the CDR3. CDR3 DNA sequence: TGTGCCAGCAGCCCGGTCAGCGGGGGGGCCTGGGAGACCCAGTACTTC. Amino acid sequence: CASSPVSGGAWETQYF.

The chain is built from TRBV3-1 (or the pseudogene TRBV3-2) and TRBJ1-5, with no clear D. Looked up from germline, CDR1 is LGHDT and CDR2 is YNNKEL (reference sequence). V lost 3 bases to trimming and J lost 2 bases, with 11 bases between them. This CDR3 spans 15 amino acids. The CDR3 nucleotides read TGTGCCAGCAGCCACGGGAATGGGGGCAATCAGCCCCAGCATTTT. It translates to CASSHGNGGNQPQHF.

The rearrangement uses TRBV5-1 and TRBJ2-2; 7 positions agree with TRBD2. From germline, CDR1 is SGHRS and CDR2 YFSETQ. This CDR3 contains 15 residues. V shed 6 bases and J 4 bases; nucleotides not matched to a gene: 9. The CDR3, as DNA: TGCGCCAGCACCAACCCTAGCGGACTCACCGGGGAGCTGTTTTTT. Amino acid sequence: CASTNPSGLTGELFF.

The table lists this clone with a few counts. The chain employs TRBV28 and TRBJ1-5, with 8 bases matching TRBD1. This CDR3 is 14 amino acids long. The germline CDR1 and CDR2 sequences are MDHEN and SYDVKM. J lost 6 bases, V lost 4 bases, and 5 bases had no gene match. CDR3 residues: CASSWTGYLQPQHF. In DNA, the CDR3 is TGTGCCAGCAGTTGGACAGGGTACCTTCAGCCCCAGCATTTT.

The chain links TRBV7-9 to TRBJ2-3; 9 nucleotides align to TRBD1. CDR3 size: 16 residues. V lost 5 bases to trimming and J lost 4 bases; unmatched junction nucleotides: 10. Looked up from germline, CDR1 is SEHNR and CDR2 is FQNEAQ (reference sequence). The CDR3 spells CASSPTSGQGPDTQYF. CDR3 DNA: TGTGCCAGCAGCCCAACCTCCGGACAGGGGCCAGATACGCAGTATTTT.

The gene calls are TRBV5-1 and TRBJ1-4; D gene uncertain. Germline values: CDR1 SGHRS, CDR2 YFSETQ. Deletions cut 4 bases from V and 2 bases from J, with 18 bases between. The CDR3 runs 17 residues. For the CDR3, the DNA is TGCGCCAGCAGCCCCCGGACCGCTCAGCGGACTAATGAAAAACTGTTTTTT. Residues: CASSPRTAQRTNEKLFF. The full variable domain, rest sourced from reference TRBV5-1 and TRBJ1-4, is KAGVTQTPRYLIKTRGQQVTLSCSPISGHRSVSWYQQTPGQGLQFLFEYFSETQRNKGNFPGRFSGRQFSNSRSEMNVSTLELGDSALYLCASSPRTAQRTNEKLFFGSGTQLSVL.

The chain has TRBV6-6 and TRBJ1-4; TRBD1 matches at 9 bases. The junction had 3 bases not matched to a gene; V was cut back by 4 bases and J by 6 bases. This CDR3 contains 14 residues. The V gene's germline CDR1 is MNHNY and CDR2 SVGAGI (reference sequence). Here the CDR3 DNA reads TGTGCCAGCAGTTGGGACAGGGTAGATGAAAAACTGTTTTTT. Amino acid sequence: CASSWDRVDEKLFF.

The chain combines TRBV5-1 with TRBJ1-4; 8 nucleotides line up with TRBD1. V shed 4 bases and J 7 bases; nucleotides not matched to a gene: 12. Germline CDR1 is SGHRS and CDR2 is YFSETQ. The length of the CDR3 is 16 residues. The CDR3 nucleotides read TGCGCCAGCAGCCTTAGTCCGGCAGGGGGCGGTGAAAAACTGTTTTTT. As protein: CASSLSPAGGGEKLFF.